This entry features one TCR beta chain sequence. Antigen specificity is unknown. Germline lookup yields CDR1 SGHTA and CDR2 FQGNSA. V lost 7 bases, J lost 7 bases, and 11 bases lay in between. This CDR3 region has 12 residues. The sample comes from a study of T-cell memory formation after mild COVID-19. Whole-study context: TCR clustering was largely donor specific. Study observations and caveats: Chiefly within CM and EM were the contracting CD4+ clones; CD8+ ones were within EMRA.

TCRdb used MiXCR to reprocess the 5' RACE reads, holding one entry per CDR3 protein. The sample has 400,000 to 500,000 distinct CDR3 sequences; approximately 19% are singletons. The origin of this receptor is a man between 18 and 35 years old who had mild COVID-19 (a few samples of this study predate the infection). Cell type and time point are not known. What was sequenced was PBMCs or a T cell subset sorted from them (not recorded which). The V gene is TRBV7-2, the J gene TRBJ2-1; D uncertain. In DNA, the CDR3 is TGTGCCAGCATGGAAAAAAAGAATGAGCAGTTCTTC. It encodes CASMEKKNEQFF.